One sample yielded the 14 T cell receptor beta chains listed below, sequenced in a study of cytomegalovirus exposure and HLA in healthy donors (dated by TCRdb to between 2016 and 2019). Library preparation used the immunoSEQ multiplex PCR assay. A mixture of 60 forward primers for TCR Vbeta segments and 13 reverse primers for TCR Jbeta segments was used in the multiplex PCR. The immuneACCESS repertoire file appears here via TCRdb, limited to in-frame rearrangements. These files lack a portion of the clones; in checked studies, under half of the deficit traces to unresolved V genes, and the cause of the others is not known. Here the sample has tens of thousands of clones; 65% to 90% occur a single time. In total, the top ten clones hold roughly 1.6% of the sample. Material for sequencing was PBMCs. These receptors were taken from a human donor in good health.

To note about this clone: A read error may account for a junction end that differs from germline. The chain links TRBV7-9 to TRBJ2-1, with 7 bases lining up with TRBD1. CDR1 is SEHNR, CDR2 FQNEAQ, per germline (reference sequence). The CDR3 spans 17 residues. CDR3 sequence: CSSSNRDSPRRYNEQFF. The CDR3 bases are TGTTCCAGCAGTAATAGGGACAGCCCAAGGAGATACAATGAGCAGTTCTTC.

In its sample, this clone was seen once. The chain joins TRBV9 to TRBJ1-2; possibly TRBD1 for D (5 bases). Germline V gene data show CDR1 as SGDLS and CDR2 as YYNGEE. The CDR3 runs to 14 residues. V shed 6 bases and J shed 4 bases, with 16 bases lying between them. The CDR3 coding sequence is TGTGCCAGCACGGGGGATCTAGTCGGCTATGGCTACACCTTC. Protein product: CASTGDLVGYGYTF.

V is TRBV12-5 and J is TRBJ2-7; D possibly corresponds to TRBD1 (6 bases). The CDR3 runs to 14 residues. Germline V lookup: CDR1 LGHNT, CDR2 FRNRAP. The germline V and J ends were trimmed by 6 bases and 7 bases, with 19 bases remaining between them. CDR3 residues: CASGPGVFGIEQYF. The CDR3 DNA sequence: TGTGCTAGTGGCCCAGGGGTCTTCGGTATAGAGCAGTACTTC.

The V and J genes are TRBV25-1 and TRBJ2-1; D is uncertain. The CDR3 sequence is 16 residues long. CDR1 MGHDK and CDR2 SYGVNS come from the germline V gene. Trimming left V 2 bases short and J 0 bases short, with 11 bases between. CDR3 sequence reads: CASSEEVASSYNEQFF. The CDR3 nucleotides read TGTGCCAGCAGTGAAGAGGTGGCTAGCTCCTACAATGAGCAGTTCTTC.

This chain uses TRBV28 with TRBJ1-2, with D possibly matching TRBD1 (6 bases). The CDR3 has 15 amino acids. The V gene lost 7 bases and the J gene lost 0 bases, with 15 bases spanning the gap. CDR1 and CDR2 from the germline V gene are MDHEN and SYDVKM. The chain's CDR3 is CASTDLSGANYGYTF. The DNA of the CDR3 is TGTGCCAGCACAGATTTATCAGGGGCTAACTATGGCTACACCTTC.

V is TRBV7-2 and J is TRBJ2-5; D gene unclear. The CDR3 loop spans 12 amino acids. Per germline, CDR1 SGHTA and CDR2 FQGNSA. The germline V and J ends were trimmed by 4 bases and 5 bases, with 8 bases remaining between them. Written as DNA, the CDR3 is TGTGCCAGCAGCTCCGCCGGGGAGACCCAGTACTTC. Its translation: CASSSAGETQYF.

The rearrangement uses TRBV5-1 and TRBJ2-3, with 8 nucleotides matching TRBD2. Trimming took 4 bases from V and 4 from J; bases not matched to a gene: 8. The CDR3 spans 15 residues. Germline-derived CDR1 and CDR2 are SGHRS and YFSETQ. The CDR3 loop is CASSATGGASDTQYF. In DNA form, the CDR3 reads TGCGCCAGCAGCGCCACCGGGGGGGCCTCAGATACGCAGTATTTT.

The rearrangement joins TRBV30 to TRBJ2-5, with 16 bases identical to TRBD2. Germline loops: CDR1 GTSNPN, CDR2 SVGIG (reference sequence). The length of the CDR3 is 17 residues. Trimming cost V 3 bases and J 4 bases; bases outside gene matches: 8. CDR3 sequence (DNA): TGTGCCTGGAGCGGGACTAGCGGGGGGGCTGGGGGAGAGACCCAGTACTTC. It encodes CAWSGTSGGAGGETQYF.

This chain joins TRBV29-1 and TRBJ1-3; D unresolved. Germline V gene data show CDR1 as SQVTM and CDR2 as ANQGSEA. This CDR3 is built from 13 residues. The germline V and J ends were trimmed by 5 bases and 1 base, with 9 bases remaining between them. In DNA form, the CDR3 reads TGCAGCGTTACCGGGGTGTCTGGAAACACCATATATTTT. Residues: CSVTGVSGNTIYF.

In nucleotides, the CDR3 is TGTGCCATCACAGAGACAGGGGGCAATGGCTACACCTTC. This encodes CAITETGGNGYTF. The chain joins TRBV10-3 to TRBJ1-2; 10 bases are a match to TRBD1. The CDR3 length is 13 residues. Trimming took 7 bases from V and 6 from J; bases not matched to a gene: 5. Germline values: CDR1 ENHRY, CDR2 SYGVKD.

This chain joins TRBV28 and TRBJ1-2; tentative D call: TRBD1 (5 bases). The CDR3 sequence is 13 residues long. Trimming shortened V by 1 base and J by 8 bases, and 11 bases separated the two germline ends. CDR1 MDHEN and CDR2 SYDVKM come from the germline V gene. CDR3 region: CASSLLAGLGYTF. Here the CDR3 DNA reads TGTGCCAGCAGTTTATTAGCAGGGCTGGGCTACACCTTC.

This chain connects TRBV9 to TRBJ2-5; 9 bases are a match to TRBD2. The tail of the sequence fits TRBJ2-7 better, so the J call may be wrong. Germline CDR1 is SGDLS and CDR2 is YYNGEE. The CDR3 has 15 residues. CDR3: CASSVAAGGDFEQYF. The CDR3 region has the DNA TGTGCCAGCAGCGTAGCCGCGGGAGGGGATTTCGAGCAGTACTTC.

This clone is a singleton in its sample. CDR3 DNA: TGCGCCAGCAGCTTGAGTCTAGCTCGGGCCGGGGAGCTGTTTTTT. This encodes CASSLSLARAGELFF. The chain links TRBV5-1 to TRBJ2-2, with D possibly matching TRBD2 (5 bases). The CDR3 length is 15 residues. In germline, CDR1 is SGHRS, CDR2 YFSETQ. Trimming shortened V by 1 base and J by 6 bases, and 13 bases separated the two germline ends.

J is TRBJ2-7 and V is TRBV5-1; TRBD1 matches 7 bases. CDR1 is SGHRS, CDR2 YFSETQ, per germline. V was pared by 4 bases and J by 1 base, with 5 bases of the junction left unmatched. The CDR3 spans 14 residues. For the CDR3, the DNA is TGCGCCAGCAGCCGGGACAGCTCATCCTACGAGCAGTACTTC. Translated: CASSRDSSSYEQYF.